The rows below give T cell receptor beta chains drawn from one sample of a study of response to subunit inactivated influenza vaccine. MiXCR was run by TCRdb on the RT-PCR reads, yielding one entry per CDR3 protein. The data show approximately 520,000 distinct CDR3 sequences, roughly 25% seen once. Sequencing used CD4+ T cells sorted from PBMCs, obtained approximately 5 days after vaccination. All receptors come from a man aged 50 to 59 who received an inactivated influenza vaccine. Each CDR3 is given with its conserved first and last residue. A D gene is named only where the DNA matches it firmly. Some rows have no size entry. The others give once, few or many, or a class for an expanded clone.

v_call	j_call	d_call	clone_size	cdr3_nt	cdr3_aa
TRBV5-1	TRBJ2-5	NA	many	TGCGCCAGCAGCCTCAGGCAAGAGACCCAGTACTTC	CASSLRQETQYF
TRBV20-1	TRBJ1-5	NA	few	TGCAGTGCTTGGGATATCGGGGCACAGTATAGCAATCAGCCCCAGCATTTT	CSAWDIGAQYSNQPQHF
TRBV5-1	TRBJ2-1	TRBD2	few	TGCGCCAGCAGCTTGCCGACTAGCGGGAGGGCCAATGAGCAGTTCTTC	CASSLPTSGRANEQFF
TRBV7-6	TRBJ2-5	TRBD2	NA	TGTGCCAGCAGCCCGATAGCGGGGGGGCCCCCCGGTCAAGAGACCCAGTACTTC	CASSPIAGGPPGQETQYF
TRBV20-1	TRBJ1-1	NA	few	TGCAGTGCTAGAGTAACAGCTTCGAACACTGAAGCTTTCTTT	CSARVTASNTEAFF
TRBV24-1	TRBJ2-5	TRBD1	many	TGTGCCACCAGTGATTCCGCCGGGACAGGGGGCTGGGAGACCCAGTACTTC	CATSDSAGTGGWETQYF
TRBV6-5	TRBJ1-5	NA	NA	TGTGCCAGCAGTTACTCCCCCGACGGTCATCAGCCCCAGCATTTT	CASSYSPDGHQPQHF
TRBV28	TRBJ2-5	NA	NA	TGTGCCAGCAGTCCTCCGACAGGACATCAAGAGACCCAGTACTTC	CASSPPTGHQETQYF
TRBV4-2	TRBJ2-3	NA	many	TGTGCCAGCAGCCAGGGTTCGGATACGCAGTATTTT	CASSQGSDTQYF
TRBV28	TRBJ2-7	TRBD2	few	TGTGCCAGCAGTTTTCCGACGGGCGGGGGAACCTACGAGCAGTACTTC	CASSFPTGGGTYEQYF
TRBV24-1	TRBJ2-1	TRBD2	NA	TGTGCCACCAGTGATTTTAGGGGGACGGCGGGGGGCCTCAATGAGCAGTTCTTC	CATSDFRGTAGGLNEQFF
TRBV7-2	TRBJ1-6	NA	NA	TGTGCCAGCAGCTTGATTAGTAATTCACCCCTCCACTTT	CASSLISNSPLHF
TRBV20-1	TRBJ2-7	NA	NA	TGCAGTGCTAGTGGGGGCAGTCCCTACGAGCAGTACTTC	CSASGGSPYEQYF
TRBV3-1	TRBJ1-2	NA	few	TGTGCCAGCAGCCAATGGCAGAGAGGGGGCTACACCTTC	CASSQWQRGGYTF
TRBV30	TRBJ1-4	NA	NA	TGTGCCTGTGCTGGAGTGATTAATGAAAAACTGTTTTTT	CACAGVINEKLFF
TRBV12-3/TRBV12-4	TRBJ2-7	NA	few	TGTGCCAGCAGCCCCCATACCTACGAGCAGTACTTC	CASSPHTYEQYF
TRBV2	TRBJ2-3	NA	few	TGTGCCAGCGGTCAAAGGAGTCTCGGGCCTGAATATTTT	CASGQRSLGPEYF
TRBV29-1	TRBJ2-5	NA	NA	TGCAGCGTAGACTTAGAGACCCAGTACTTC	CSVDLETQYF
TRBV7-9	TRBJ2-7	NA	NA	TGTGCCAGCAGACCCTCGGCCGGGGCCTTATCCTACGAGCAGTACTTC	CASRPSAGALSYEQYF
TRBV3-1	TRBJ1-1	TRBD1	NA	TGTGCCAGCAGCCACGAAGACAGGGAAACTGAAGCTTTCTTT	CASSHEDRETEAFF
TRBV12-3/TRBV12-4	TRBJ2-1	TRBD1	NA	TGTGCCAGCGAGCGCCGACGGGGGACAGGGATATACAATGAGCAGTTCTTC	CASERRRGTGIYNEQFF
TRBV11-1	TRBJ1-2	NA	few	TGTGCCAGCAGCGCAACTGTAAGCTATGGCTACACCTTC	CASSATVSYGYTF
TRBV29-1	TRBJ2-7	NA	NA	TGCAGCGTTCGCGTTAGCTCCTACGAGCAGTACTTC	CSVRVSSYEQYF
TRBV12-3/TRBV12-4	TRBJ2-6	TRBD1	NA	TGTGCCAGCAGTTCCGGACAGGGCTACTCTGGGGCCAACGTCCTGACTTTC	CASSSGQGYSGANVLTF
TRBV5-1	TRBJ2-5	NA	NA	TGCGCCAGCAGCTTGGGGGGAGCCCAACAAGAGACCCAGTACTTC	CASSLGGAQQETQYF
TRBV16	TRBJ2-1	TRBD2	NA	TGTGCCAGCAGCCAAGGACTAGCGGGTGAGCAGTTCTTC	CASSQGLAGEQFF
TRBV29-1	TRBJ2-3	NA	many	TGCAGCGTTGCCCAGGCTGCAGATACGCAGTATTTT	CSVAQAADTQYF
TRBV6-2/TRBV6-3	TRBJ2-5	NA	NA	TGTGCCAGCAGACGGACACAACAAGAGACCCAGTACTTC	CASRRTQQETQYF
TRBV20-1	TRBJ2-5	NA	few	TGCAGTGCTAGAGATCAAGGTTGGGAGACCCAGTACTTC	CSARDQGWETQYF
TRBV6-5	TRBJ2-5	NA	NA	TGTGCCAGCAGTTACATAACCCCCGAGAGAGGGACCCAGTACTTC	CASSYITPERGTQYF
TRBV4-3	TRBJ2-7	NA	once	TGCGCCAGCAGCCAAGATGTTAGATACGAGCAGTACTTC	CASSQDVRYEQYF
TRBV3-1	TRBJ2-5	NA	NA	TGTGCCAGCAGCTCCGCGGGCCAGGGAGAGACCCAGTACTTC	CASSSAGQGETQYF
TRBV7-8	TRBJ2-5	TRBD2	few	TGTGCCAGCAGCTTAGGAGGACTAGCGTTGGGGGAGACCCAGTACTTC	CASSLGGLALGETQYF
TRBV3-1	TRBJ2-7	TRBD2	NA	TGTGCCAGCAGCCAGACCGGGACTAGCGATGGGGGTTACGAGCAGTACTTC	CASSQTGTSDGGYEQYF
TRBV10-3	TRBJ1-5	NA	few	TGTGCCATCAGTGAGGGGATCAATCAGCCCCAGCATTTT	CAISEGINQPQHF
TRBV11-2	TRBJ2-5	TRBD2	many	TGTGCCAGCAGCTTAGTCGGAGGGGGGACTAGCGGGAAAGAGACCCAGTACTTC	CASSLVGGGTSGKETQYF
TRBV6-1	TRBJ2-7	NA	NA	TGTGCCAGCACCCCCCGGGGCTCCTACGAGCAGTACTTC	CASTPRGSYEQYF
TRBV15	TRBJ2-7	TRBD1	NA	TGTGCCACCAGCAGGGACAGGCACTACGAGCAGTACTTC	CATSRDRHYEQYF
TRBV6-2/TRBV6-3	TRBJ2-2	NA	NA	TGTGCCAGCAGCCACCACAGGCGAACGAACACCGGGGAGCTGTTTTTT	CASSHHRRTNTGELFF
TRBV10-3	TRBJ2-7	TRBD1	NA	TGTGCCATCAGTGGAGTCGGGACAGGGAGCTACGAGCAGTACTTC	CAISGVGTGSYEQYF
TRBV28	TRBJ2-3	NA	few	TGTGCCAGCAGTTTACGGAGCGGTCTCCTTCTCACAGATACGCAGTATTTT	CASSLRSGLLLTDTQYF
TRBV20-1	TRBJ2-3	NA	few	TGCAGTGCCTATCGGGCGGGGTTCACAGATACGCAGTATTTT	CSAYRAGFTDTQYF
TRBV5-1	TRBJ1-6	TRBD1	few	TGCGCCAGCAGCGTAGGGGGCGTCAATTCACCCCTCCACTTT	CASSVGGVNSPLHF
TRBV6-2/TRBV6-3	TRBJ1-6	NA	NA	TGTGCCAGCAGTTACCGGAACACTTGGTCACCCCTCCACTTT	CASSYRNTWSPLHF
TRBV7-2	TRBJ2-1	TRBD2	NA	TGTGCCAGCACCGAAATCCTAGCGGGAGGTGTTGAGCAGTTCTTC	CASTEILAGGVEQFF
TRBV4-2	TRBJ1-1	TRBD1	few	TGTGCCAGCAGCCAGGCCGGACAGGGGGGAACTGAAGCTTTCTTT	CASSQAGQGGTEAFF
TRBV24-1	TRBJ2-1	NA	few	TGTGCCACCAGTCCCCACCGGCGGGACAGACGCAATGAGCAGTTCTTC	CATSPHRRDRRNEQFF
TRBV5-6	TRBJ2-3	NA	NA	TGTGCCAGCAGCTTGCAGCGGGGACACGGGGATACGCAGTATTTT	CASSLQRGHGDTQYF
TRBV12-3/TRBV12-4	TRBJ2-5	TRBD2	NA	TGTGCCAGCAGGGGACTAGCGGGGGGCTCTCGAGAGACCCAGTACTTC	CASRGLAGGSRETQYF
TRBV6-2/TRBV6-3	TRBJ2-7	TRBD1	few	TGTGCCAGCAGCCCGGACAGGTGGGTCTCCTACGAGCAGTACTTC	CASSPDRWVSYEQYF
TRBV18	TRBJ2-7	NA	NA	TGTGCCAGCTCACCAGGTGGATACGTGCCAGTAGAGCAGTACTTC	CASSPGGYVPVEQYF
TRBV7-9	TRBJ2-2	NA	few	TGTGCCAGCAGCCGGGCACTCTCCGCGAACACCGGGGAGCTGTTTTTT	CASSRALSANTGELFF
TRBV11-2	TRBJ2-1	NA	NA	TGTGCCAGCAGCTTAGATCTGTGGGGCAGCTCCTACAATGAGCAGTTCTTC	CASSLDLWGSSYNEQFF
TRBV20-1	TRBJ1-1	NA	NA	TGCAGTGCTAGTCCGGGCCCTGTCTTCGGCTTT	CSASPGPVFGF
TRBV5-1	TRBJ1-2	NA	few	TGCGCCAGCAGCCCGAGGGACATAGAAGGCTACACCTTC	CASSPRDIEGYTF